The T cell receptor beta chain under discussion was sequenced for a study of OX40 agonist ivuxolimab in advanced cancers. The overall study: Administration of intravenous ivuxolimab to patients occurred every 2 weeks at 0.01 to 10 mg/kg. Findings and limits, study-wide: Partly responding patients at 0.1-3.0 mg/kg showed some of the smallest clonal expansion.

Concerning this clone: Its antigen remains unidentified.

V lost 1 base, J lost 6 bases, and 3 bases lay in between. Germline-derived CDR1 and CDR2 are LGHNA and YNFKEQ. This CDR3 contains 12 residues. The protocol was immunoSEQ multiplex PCR, while the TCRdb copy is restricted to in-frame clones and leaves out a portion. This sample has some 75,000 clones, with 88% found just once. The chain has TRBV4-2 and TRBJ2-2; D ambiguous. Sequencing was performed on CD4+ or CD8+ T cells sorted from blood, taken in a trial of the OX40 agonist ivuxolimab. This sequence was found in an adult with an advanced solid tumor such as melanoma, head and neck, liver or kidney cancer. CDR3 sequence (DNA): TGTGCCAGCAGCCAAGTCTCCGGGGAGCTGTTTTTT. Translated, it gives CASSQVSGELFF.